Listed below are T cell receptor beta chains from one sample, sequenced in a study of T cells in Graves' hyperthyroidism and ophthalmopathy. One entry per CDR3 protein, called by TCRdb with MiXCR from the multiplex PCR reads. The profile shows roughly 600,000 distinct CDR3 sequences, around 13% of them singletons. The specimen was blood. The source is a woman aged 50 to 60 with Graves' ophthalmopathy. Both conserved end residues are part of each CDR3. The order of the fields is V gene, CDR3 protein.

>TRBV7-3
CASSLIPVPGQGDSNQPQHF
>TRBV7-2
CASSLSPTETQYF
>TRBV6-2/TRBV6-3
CATLGGAALSYEQYF
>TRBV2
CARRRTDSSTGELFF
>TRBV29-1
CSVSHQYEQYF
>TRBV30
CALRLAGGVGELFF
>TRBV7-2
CASSLAGTQGRGQPQHF
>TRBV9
CASSGDGRTTVQFF
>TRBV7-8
CASSQTSGIYNEQFF
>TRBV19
CASSLAEGFYGYTF
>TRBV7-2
CASSLLFTQETQYF
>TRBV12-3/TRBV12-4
CASSLEGSYEQYF
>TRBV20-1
CSARVSGSFYNEQFF
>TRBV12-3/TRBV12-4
CASSLNPPLGTQYF
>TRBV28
CASRGSGEKLFF
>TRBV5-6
CASSLPTRSEAYNEQFF
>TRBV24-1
CATSDGGTENTEAFF
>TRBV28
CASSLTGTGWTQYF
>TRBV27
CASSPQLRDRQETQYF
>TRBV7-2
CASSLEVGAHNEQFF
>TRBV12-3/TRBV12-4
CASSQAGSTDTQYF
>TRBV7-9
CASSYKTGDISYEQYF
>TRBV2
CASRSGTGSRGYTF
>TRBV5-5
CASSFALAPTYEQYF
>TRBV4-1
CASSQEDRGTDTQYF
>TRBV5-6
CASSRRVIGTEAFF
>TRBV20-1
CSARDLASSTDTQYF
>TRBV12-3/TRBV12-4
CASKYYLQETQYF
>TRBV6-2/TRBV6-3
CASSQSGLSYNEQFF
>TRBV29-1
CSVDGGTSGYNEQFF
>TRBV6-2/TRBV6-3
CASTERDRGFYEQYF
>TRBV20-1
CSARDPGGPRDTEAFF
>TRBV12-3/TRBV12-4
CASSQGQAEAFF
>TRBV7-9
CASRPRVVRANNEQFF
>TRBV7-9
CASSPSSVEQFF
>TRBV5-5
CASSQPAAEKLFF
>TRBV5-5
CASSLRAQTGTEVYEQYF
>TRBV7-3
CASSQRGQRYNEQFF
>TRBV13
CASSFGRAGVGYTF
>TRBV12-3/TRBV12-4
CASNFAGGGTEAFF
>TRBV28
CASEYGTGGSYEQYF
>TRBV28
CASSLFPGELGETQYF
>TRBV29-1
CSVGHARGLQETQYF
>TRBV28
CASNSGFRYGYTF
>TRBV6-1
CASSPSREGAFF
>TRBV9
CASSQQSLGTEAFF